Here is one T cell receptor beta chain with its context. The source of the sample is a study of shared clonotypes between healthy human individuals. This table comes from immunoSEQ multiplex PCR, and its TCRdb copy is limited to in-frame clones, with some not included. The top ten hold roughly 0.13% of the sample, which has 2 million to 2.5 million clones, under 97% seen once. With 10 bases removed from V and 2 bases from J, the gap between germline ends came to 10 bases. Germline-derived CDR1 and CDR2 are SGHNT and YYREEE (reference sequence). The CDR3 is 13 residues long. Sample: naive CD4+ T cells sorted from blood. Subset given: CD45RA+ positively selected. The TCR was taken from a man younger than 35 in good health. The genes are TRBV5-4 and TRBJ2-6; D unclear. The CDR3 DNA is TGTGCCTCAGGCCAGACTGGGGCCAACGTCCTGACTTTC. Its protein is CASGQTGANVLTF.